The source of this TCR beta chain is a study of cytomegalovirus exposure and HLA in healthy donors (dated by TCRdb to about 2017). Regarding the study in general: An earlier analysis of 587 of the donors reported roughly 300 Gb of sequence data and around 110 million unique TCR beta sequences from 150 million to 200 million T cells. A later genetic analysis took genome-wide SNP genotypes for 398 of the 666 donors and used that subset as a discovery cohort. On average, roughly 250,000 unique TCR beta nucleotide sequences were sequenced per donor among about 400 genotyped donors of the cohort, with roughly 18% of those sequences being non-productive. Several DR-DQ haplotypes were handled as single units for association and clustering because linkage in the cohort was strong. Rather than drawing on any new phenotypic data, the later analysis identified candidate immune exposures from TCR beta sequences and the way those sequences occurred across donors. A later analysis re-examined previously published TCR beta repertoires from about 700 donors and added high-resolution HLA genotyping to investigate patterns of TCR occurrence. The study combined high-throughput TCR immunosequencing, statistical association of individual TCRs with disease status, and machine learning to predict cytomegalovirus infection status. Donor age, sex, ethnicity and CMV serostatus were compiled alongside the repertoire data. The study profiled the T cell repertoires of fewer than 850 subjects by immunosequencing and related them to cytomegalovirus serostatus. The aim of the study was to test whether cataloging public T cell receptors could identify signatures of past pathogen exposure. Typing coverage differed by locus: A, B, C, DRB1 and DQB1 were typed in roughly 620-640 donors, DQA1 in 500 to 550, DPA1 in 606, and DPB1 in 450 to 490. An early release that covered roughly 600 HLA-typed donors contained approximately 300 gigabases of sequencing data and about 84 million unique TCR sequences. Besides the first cohort of 666 subjects, a separate validation cohort made up of 120 different subjects was used. Of the 398 genotyped donors, around 81% fell in the genetic ancestry cluster associated with self-reported Caucasian donors. Class I and class II HLA loci were covered by the typing at four-digit resolution. Every repertoire in the discovery cohort had been generated on one and the same sequencing platform. An earlier analysis of around 640 of the donors used high-throughput TCR beta sequencing to judge whether each TCR beta V gene segment behaved as functional or pseudogenic. General study outcomes and caveats: According to a later analysis, most CMV-associated TCR beta chains appeared to be HLA-restricted, and the HLA associations seemed to be driven largely by CMV exposure. This cohort had only TCR beta chains sequenced, and the lack of alpha or paired-chain data limited which features could be detected. According to the authors, the approach could potentially be generalized to other disease states and immunological phenotypes. At a false discovery rate of 0.05, a later analysis linked about 16,000 TCR beta sequences to specific HLA alleles. A total of around 150 TCR beta chains were listed by the study as associated with cytomegalovirus. V-gene and J-gene trimming of TCR beta chains was associated with a missense DCLRE1C variant in a later genetic analysis, and the association was replicated in an independent cohort. Assigning TCR associations to individual alleles was difficult when HLA alleles, especially DR and DQ, strongly co-occurred. Most TCR sequences were seen in very few donors, while some public TCRs were found in many individuals. A few of the identified cytomegalovirus-associated TCR beta chains were confirmed in vitro to be specific for cytomegalovirus antigens. A later genetic analysis reported fewer N-insertions in productive TCRs among donors in an Asian-associated ancestry cluster than the approximately 700-donor mean. For the cohort, immune exposure information was limited to CMV serostatus. Over 15 rarely observed V segments, including chromosome 9 orphons, were excluded from the earlier analysis of some 590 of the donors because counts were too low. Compared with equally common non-associated chains, HLA-associated TCR beta chains in a later analysis were more clonally expanded and had lower generation probabilities. Correlated functional status among segregating V segments might reflect linkage disequilibrium, but an unknown experimental factor could not be ruled out. According to a later analysis, parvovirus B19, influenza, CMV and Epstein-Barr virus appeared linked to several top co-occurrence clusters. Some IMGT-functional V segments, including TRBV6-2 and TRBV6-3, could not be distinguished by the 87-base-pair reads and were therefore excluded. A further reported finding was that TCR beta sequences accurately predicted the HLA-A and HLA-B alleles for most subjects in the first cohort. Because HLA typing was unavailable for some donors at each locus, only the typed subset was used in association tests. An earlier analysis of several hundred of the donors showed that most TCR beta V segments appeared in productive rearrangements either about 90% or about 30% of the time, which broadly matched IMGT annotations. The sequencing pipeline was judged likely to have produced a cluster of highly shared sequence variants as a technical artifact. The classifier was reported to diagnose cytomegalovirus status with high specificity and sensitivity in both the original cohort and the validation cohort. A later analysis found that TCR association rates varied across HLA loci, with DRB1 alleles showing the most associated TCRs and HLA-C alleles the fewest. The presence/absence analyses assumed that sequencing depth was roughly uniform across donors, and that assumption may not be true.

The cohort comprised several hundred healthy bone marrow donors. At the time of sampling, all cohort members were nominally healthy, though unrecorded immune exposures were likely present. The donor tested CMV seronegative, placing the donor among the 350 to 400 seronegative members of the cohort. A peripheral blood sample was provided by each donor, and peripheral blood mononuclear cells were used for TCR beta sequencing. Genomic DNA was extracted from the blood cell samples with the Qiagen DNeasy Blood Extraction Kit. Comments on this clone: The antigen this receptor binds is unknown. No much larger clone exists at a distance of one base, and base qualities are not known.

The CDR3, from cysteine to phenylalanine, totals 13 residues. Of all the DNA, just the CDR3 is kept, 39 bases in frame from base 1. V lost 6 bases and J lost 8 bases, and the count of bases not matched to a germline gene is 4. CDR1 and CDR2, looked up from the germline V gene (reference sequence), are MNHNY and SVGAGI. Preparation of the library involved the immunoSEQ multiplex PCR assay. The multiplex PCR relied on a mix of 60 forward primers for TCR Vbeta segments and 13 reverse primers for TCR Jbeta segments. The CDR3 region of rearranged TCR beta genes was amplified from genomic DNA by a multiplex PCR assay. The Illumina HiSeq System was used to sequence the amplified TCR beta libraries as 87-base-pair reads. On the study's bioinformatics: A later analysis counted some 80 million unique TCR beta chains across the 700 or so repertoires, and around 9.9 million of these chains were shared by at least two donors. A nearest-neighbor algorithm error-corrected the raw reads and collapsed the reads into unique sequences, merging closely related sequences to remove PCR and sequencing errors. Alignment of CDR3 sequences to IMGT reference sequences was used to assign V, D and J gene segments. For a sequence to be retained, a match of at least six nucleotides to both a V gene segment and a J gene segment was required. Rearrangements were called productive when the CDR3 lacked stop codons and stayed in frame with V and J; all others were non-productive. CDR3 was defined by IMGT convention, running from the second conserved V-encoded cysteine to the conserved J-encoded phenylalanine. The earlier analysis of 500 to 750 of the donors excluded any sequence lacking an unambiguous match to a single V gene segment. In an earlier analysis of some 590 of the donors, a V segment was called functional when productive rearrangements were above 56.7%, and segregating when the standard deviation between donors exceeded 5%. A statistical classification framework was developed to diagnose cytomegalovirus status using the catalog of TCR beta chain sequences. In a later analysis, TCR nucleotide sequences were compared against IMGT/GENE-DB human TR gene sequences so that V and J genes could be assigned. Using the TCRdist pipeline, a later analysis assigned CDR3 sequences along with most-parsimonious VDJ recombination scenarios. In a later analysis, every TCR beta chain was defined by the combination of its CDR3 amino acid sequence and its V-gene family, and reads without a unique V-gene family were dropped. In a later analysis, a few hundred highly shared, low-generation-probability nucleotide sequences were removed to address suspected cross-contamination and a sequencing artifact. In a later analysis, a clonal expansion index was calculated for each public chain from normalized within-repertoire ranks of inferred template counts. Generation probabilities in a later analysis came from a VDJ recombination model fitted to out-of-frame rearrangements, and those results were checked against IGoR. Hypergeometric tests were used in a later analysis to score TCR-TCR, TCR-HLA and TCR-CMV co-occurrence, with a repertoire-size bias correction applied to the TCR pairs. False discovery rates were estimated in a later analysis by permuting HLA or CMV assignments 20 times. A later analysis grouped co-occurring TCRs with DBSCAN, adding TCRdist sequence similarity when clustering within HLA-allele-positive subsets. For co-occurrence clustering, repertoires with fewer than 30,000 or more than 120,000 public chains were excluded, along with four or five repertoires with anomalous nucleotide sharing. In its TCRdb copy, this immuneACCESS table keeps in-frame sequences only and misses some clones. Where compared with another copy, unresolved V genes explain less than half of these, and the others have no known cause. That table supplies the V and J calls and clone size; D and trimming were determined from the DNA. The sample table holds some 80,000 clones, of which 70% to 80% were seen once. Of the sample, around 3.4% is held by the ten largest clones.

The sequence links TRBV6-6 to TRBJ1-6, and 7 junctional nucleotides match TRBD1. This clonotype was sampled from a man between 50 and 59 years old in good health and CMV-seronegative. Sequenced sample: PBMCs. The CDR3 protein sequence reads: CASSWDSYSPLHF. The nucleotides read TGTGCCAGCAGCTGGGACAGCTATTCACCCCTCCACTTT.